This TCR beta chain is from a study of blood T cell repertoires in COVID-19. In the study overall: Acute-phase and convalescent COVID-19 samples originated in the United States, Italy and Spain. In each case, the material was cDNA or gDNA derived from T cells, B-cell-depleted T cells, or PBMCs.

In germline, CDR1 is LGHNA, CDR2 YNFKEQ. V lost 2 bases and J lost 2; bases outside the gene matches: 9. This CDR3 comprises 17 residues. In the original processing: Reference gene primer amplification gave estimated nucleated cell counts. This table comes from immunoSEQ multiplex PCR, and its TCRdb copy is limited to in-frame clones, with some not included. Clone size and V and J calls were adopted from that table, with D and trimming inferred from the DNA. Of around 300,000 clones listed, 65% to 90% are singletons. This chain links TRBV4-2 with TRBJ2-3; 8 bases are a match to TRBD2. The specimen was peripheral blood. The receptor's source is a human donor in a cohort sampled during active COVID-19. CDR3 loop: CASSQTQGTRPTDTQYF. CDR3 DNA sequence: TGTGCCAGCAGCCAAACTCAGGGGACTAGACCCACAGATACGCAGTATTTT.